The source of this TCR beta chain is a study of blood T cell repertoires in COVID-19. Study in general: The United States, Italy and Spain supplied acute and convalescent COVID-19 samples.

Germline V gives CDR1 SGHTA, CDR2 FQGNSA. The junction had 19 bases not matched to a gene; V was cut back by 5 bases and J by 7 bases. The CDR3 totals 17 residues. Original analysis: Nucleated cell number was recorded as an estimate derived from reference gene primer amplification. Data came from immunoSEQ multiplex PCR; TCRdb stores just in-frame clones and leaves some out. V and J calls and clone size follow that table, whereas D and trimming were derived from the DNA. Of some 200,000 clones listed, roughly 85% are singletons. Seattle patients were enrolled during active infection and followed longitudinally.

Sequenced: peripheral blood. This chain links TRBV7-2 with TRBJ1-2; 7 bases align to TRBD1. The receptor was isolated from a woman aged 70-85 years with COVID-19, enrolled during active disease. Here the CDR3 reads CASSKNLNTNRGGGYTF. CDR3 in DNA: TGTGCCAGCAGCAAGAACCTTAACACAAACAGGGGAGGTGGCTACACCTTC.